Presented here are 22 T cell receptor beta chains from one specimen sequenced in a study of cytomegalovirus exposure and HLA in healthy donors. The primer mix had 60 Vbeta and 13 Jbeta primers. The table came from immunoSEQ multiplex PCR; TCRdb's copy has only in-frame clones and leaves some out. The table has over 110,000 clones, about 84% seen once; the top ten hold about 6.6%. Sequencing input: PBMCs. The receptors stem from a woman aged 40 to 49 in good health and CMV-seropositive.

The V and J genes are TRBV18 and TRBJ1-2, with a tentative D call TRBD1 (5 bases). The germline V and J ends were trimmed by 3 bases and 7 bases, with 12 bases remaining between them. CDR1 is KGHSH and CDR2 is LQKENI in the germline V gene. This CDR3 has 13 residues. The CDR3 spells CASSPTGTGGYTF. The CDR3 DNA follows: TGTGCCAGCTCACCGACCGGGACTGGTGGCTACACCTTC.

V is TRBV6-1 and J is TRBJ1-6; D remains ambiguous. Looked up from germline, CDR1 is MNHNS and CDR2 is SASEGT. Trimming removed 3 bases at V and 7 bases at J, with 10 bases between. The CDR3 loop spans 14 amino acids. DNA for the CDR3: TGTGCCAGCAGTGAGGTGACTCGCAATTCACCCCTCCACTTT. This encodes CASSEVTRNSPLHF.

In the case of this clone: Other DNA sequences from this sample encode an identical CDR3 as well. The chain joins TRBV5-6 to TRBJ1-5; D may be TRBD1 (6 bases). The CDR3 totals 15 residues. Germline V CDR1 and CDR2: SGHDT, YYEEEE. Trimming cost V 0 bases and J 2 bases, with 9 bases left between them. Here the CDR3 DNA reads TGTGCCAGCAGCTTGGCGGGGGGCGGCAATCAGCCCCAGCATTTT. Residues: CASSLAGGGNQPQHF.

The chain links TRBV4-1 to TRBJ2-7; 9 nucleotides agree with TRBD1. Germline values: CDR1 MGHRA, CDR2 YSYEKL. V gave up 3 bases and J gave up 0 bases; unmatched junction bases: 6. CDR3 length: 16 amino acids. The CDR3 DNA reads TGCGCCAGCAGCCAGCCCGGGACAGGGAGCTCCTACGAGCAGTACTTC. This codes for CASSQPGTGSSYEQYF.

The chain has TRBV11-3 and TRBJ2-1; D not certain. Trimming cost V 3 bases and J 7 bases, with 13 bases left between them. Per the germline V gene, CDR1 is SGHNT and CDR2 is YENEEA. The CDR3 covers 14 residues. The CDR3 nucleotides read TGTGCCAGCAGCTTGATCCATGGCCAGAATGAGCAGTTCTTC. Encoded protein: CASSLIHGQNEQFF.

V gene TRBV27 combines with J gene TRBJ2-1, with 11 bases lining up with TRBD2. Per the germline V gene, CDR1 is MNHEY and CDR2 is SMNVEV (reference sequence). CDR3 size: 14 residues. J lost 7 bases, V lost 6 bases, and 5 bases had no gene match. CDR3 nucleotides: TGTGCCAGCAGCCTTAGCGGGAGGGGGAATGAGCAGTTCTTC. It encodes CASSLSGRGNEQFF.

This sequence joins TRBV5-1 and TRBJ2-1; D possibly corresponds to TRBD2 (6 bases). Germline V CDR1 and CDR2: SGHRS, YFSETQ. V lost 4 bases, J lost 4 bases, and 9 bases lay in between. The CDR3 runs 13 residues. The CDR3 DNA follows: TGCGCCAGCAGCGGCGGGGAGTACAATGAGCAGTTCTTC. This sequence encodes CASSGGEYNEQFF.

Worth noting for this clone: The CDR3 carries no conserved terminal phenylalanine or tryptophan, so it likely arises from a read error. This chain uses TRBV6-5 with TRBJ1-2; D not certain. CDR1 and CDR2 (germline): MNHEY, SVGAGI. This CDR3 contains 15 residues. Deletions cut 0 bases from V and 6 bases from J, with 14 bases between. CDR3 nucleotide sequence: TGTGCCAGCAGTTACTCGGGCAGTCCTCCCCATGGCTACACCCTC. Amino acid sequence: CASSYSGSPPHGYTL.

The sample holds a few counts of this clone. J is TRBJ1-2 and V is TRBV28; a possible D gene is TRBD1 (6 bases). The CDR3 is 14 residues long. CDR1 and CDR2 from the germline V gene are MDHEN and SYDVKM. Trimming removed 3 bases at V and 8 bases at J, with 16 bases between. The CDR3 is CASSFPTGSRGYTF. The CDR3 region has the DNA TGTGCCAGCAGTTTCCCGACAGGTTCTCGCGGCTACACCTTC.

The rearrangement links TRBV6-1 to TRBJ2-1; TRBD2 aligns across 8 bases. The CDR3 sequence is 15 residues long. The germline gives CDR1 MNHNS, CDR2 SASEGT. Trimming removed 6 bases from V and 4 bases from J; junction bases left unmatched: 8. CDR3 bases: TGTGCCAGCAGAGTAGTTAGCGGGGATTACAATGAGCAGTTCTTC. It yields the protein CASRVVSGDYNEQFF.

This chain links TRBV10-1 with TRBJ2-2; a possible D gene is TRBD1 (5 bases). Deletions cut 6 bases from V and 7 bases from J, with 15 bases between. The CDR3 is 14 amino acids. Germline lookup yields CDR1 WNHNN and CDR2 SYGVQD (reference sequence). The CDR3 DNA sequence: TGCGCCAGCAGCCCCCAAGGGGCGGACGGGGAGCTGTTTTTT. Encoded protein: CASSPQGADGELFF.

To note about this clone: No conserved phenylalanine or tryptophan ends this CDR3, so it is likely a read error. The DNA is left out, because the CDR3 cannot be placed on it with certainty; the CDR3 is given as TCRdb lists it. This sequence joins TRBV13 and TRBJ2-7; the table's D call of TRBD1 was not tested on the DNA. CDR1 and CDR2 (germline): PRHDT, FYEKMQ (reference sequence). Including both end residues, the CDR3 is 10 amino acids long. CDR3 in amino acids: CASSGDRFQL.

This chain links TRBV11-2 with TRBJ1-2, with 7 bases lining up with TRBD1. Looked up from germline, CDR1 is SGHAT and CDR2 is FQNNGV. The CDR3 runs to 15 residues. With 5 bases clipped from V and 3 bases from J, the junction kept 9 bases outside the gene matches. The CDR3 here is CASSPQGGADYGYTF. In nucleotides, the CDR3 is TGTGCCAGCAGCCCCCAAGGGGGCGCAGACTATGGCTACACCTTC.

This clone has a single count. The chain recombines TRBV2 with TRBJ2-1; unclear D gene. The CDR3 spans 12 residues. Trimming left V 6 bases short and J 9 bases short, with 12 bases between. Germline-derived CDR1 and CDR2 are SNHLY and FYNNEI. In DNA form, the CDR3 reads TGTGCCAGCAGCCCCCGGCGGATTGAGCAGTTCTTC. Its translation is CASSPRRIEQFF.

The CDR3 region is CASSSSLRSTDTQYF. CDR3 nucleotides: TGTGCCAGCAGCTCCTCACTACGCAGCACAGATACGCAGTATTTT. This chain uses TRBV28 with TRBJ2-3, with D hard to call. CDR1 MDHEN and CDR2 SYDVKM come from the germline V gene. This CDR3 comprises 15 residues. Trimming removed 6 bases at V and 0 bases at J, with 13 bases between. The variable domain in full, with the rest retrieved from reference TRBV28 and TRBJ2-3, is DVKVTQSSRYLVKRTGEKVFLECVQDMDHENMFWYRQDPGLGLRLIYFSYDVKMKEKGDIPEGYSVSREKKERFSLILESASTNQTSMYLCASSSSLRSTDTQYFGPGTRLTVL.

The chain is built from TRBV10-1 and TRBJ2-7; TRBD2 agrees at 9 bases. After removal of 2 bases from V and 10 bases from J, the junction contained 6 bases not matched to a gene. CDR1 is WNHNN, CDR2 SYGVQD, per germline (reference sequence). This CDR3 is built from 13 residues. CDR3 residues: CASSERLAGPQYF. As DNA, the CDR3 is TGCGCCAGCAGTGAGCGCCTAGCGGGACCTCAGTACTTC.

V usage is TRBV9 and J usage is TRBJ2-1; TRBD2 matches 7 bases. Germline assignment: CDR1 SGDLS and CDR2 YYNGEE. The CDR3 has 14 amino acids. With V trimmed by 4 bases and J by 9 bases, 10 bases remained unmatched. CDR3 sequence (DNA): TGTGCCAGCAGCCAAGGGACTATTTTGGCTGAGCAGTTCTTC. Encoded protein: CASSQGTILAEQFF.

The rearrangement links TRBV7-9 to TRBJ2-1, with D possibly TRBD2 on 5 matching bases. The germline gives CDR1 SEHNR, CDR2 FQNEAQ (reference sequence). This CDR3 comprises 14 residues. The germline V and J ends were trimmed by 5 bases and 6 bases, with 14 bases remaining between them. CDR3 residues: CASSGGLLFNEQFF. CDR3 in DNA: TGTGCCAGCAGCGGAGGACTTCTATTCAATGAGCAGTTCTTC. The entire variable domain, with the rest obtained from reference TRBV7-9 and TRBJ2-1, is as follows: DTGVSQNPRHKITKRGQNVTFRCDPISEHNRLYWYRQTLGQGPEFLTYFQNEAQLEKSRLLSDRFSAERPKGSFSTLEIQRTEQGDSAMYLCASSGGLLFNEQFFGPGTRLTVL.

This clone was recorded a few times. This chain connects TRBV11-3 to TRBJ1-2, with D possibly matching TRBD1 (5 bases). V lost 5 bases, J lost 8 bases, and 15 bases lay in between. Germline CDR1 SGHNT, CDR2 YENEEA. The CDR3 contains 13 residues. CDR3 sequence (DNA): TGTGCCAGCAGCATCGGGGGGTCCTACGGCTACACCTTC. Translating it yields CASSIGGSYGYTF.

The rearrangement joins TRBV6-1 to TRBJ2-2; 14 nucleotides line up with TRBD2. V was clipped by 4 bases and J by 5 bases; unmatched bases: 3. The CDR3 runs 16 residues. Per germline, CDR1 MNHNS and CDR2 SASEGT. CDR3 sequence: CASSAWTSGRTGELFF. CDR3 coding DNA: TGTGCCAGCAGTGCCTGGACTAGCGGGAGGACCGGGGAGCTGTTTTTT.

The chain uses TRBV10-3 and TRBJ2-2; 8 bases fit TRBD2. J was trimmed by 1 base and V by 4 bases; bases with no gene match: 5. In germline, CDR1 is ENHRY, CDR2 SYGVKD. There are 16 residues in the CDR3. CDR3 loop: CAISGQLAENTGELFF. CDR3 bases: TGTGCCATCAGTGGCCAACTAGCGGAGAACACCGGGGAGCTGTTTTTT.

The sample holds one count of this clone. The chain links TRBV6-4 to TRBJ1-2, with D possibly being TRBD1 (5 bases). CDR3 size: 14 residues. Trimming pared 6 bases from V and 4 bases from J, leaving 15 bases between. CDR1 is MRHNA and CDR2 is SNTAGT in the germline V gene. The CDR3 spells CASSVDSLGYGYTF. CDR3 coding DNA: TGTGCCAGCAGCGTAGACAGCCTAGGCTATGGCTACACCTTC.